The 30 T cell receptor beta chains below were found in one sample sequenced in a study of blood T cell repertoires in COVID-19. Data came from immunoSEQ multiplex PCR; TCRdb stores just in-frame clones and leaves some out. The sample consists of around 100,000 clones, about 85% of them appearing once. Material: peripheral blood. All receptors come from a human donor in a cohort sampled during active COVID-19.

The CDR3 sequence is CSVSGRLGYEQYF. CDR3 nucleotides: TGCAGCGTTAGCGGGAGATTAGGCTACGAGCAGTACTTC. The rearrangement joins TRBV29-1 to TRBJ2-7; TRBD2 aligns across 8 bases. The germline CDR1 and CDR2 sequences are SQVTM and ANQGSEA. The length of the CDR3 is 13 residues. Trimming cost V 5 bases and J 3 bases; bases outside gene matches: 6.

The V call is TRBV10-3, the J call TRBJ2-1; 10 bases are a match to TRBD2. The CDR3 runs 15 residues. CDR1 is ENHRY and CDR2 is SYGVKD in the germline V gene. After removal of 2 bases from V and 10 bases from J, the junction contained 8 bases not matched to a gene. CDR3 sequence: CAISEQSSGGGEQFF. CDR3 DNA: TGTGCCATCAGTGAGCAGTCTAGCGGGGGCGGGGAGCAGTTCTTC.

CDR3 sequence: CASSSGGANTGELFF. CDR3 nucleotide sequence: TGTGCCAGCAGCTCCGGCGGGGCGAACACCGGGGAGCTGTTTTTT. This chain uses TRBV2 with TRBJ2-2; tentative D call: TRBD2 (6 bases). The germline V and J ends were trimmed by 6 bases and 0 bases, with 11 bases remaining between them. The CDR3 consists of 15 residues. Germline V lookup: CDR1 SNHLY, CDR2 FYNNEI.

CDR3 DNA sequence: TGTGCCAGTAATGGAAGGGGCGCGACAGATACGCAGTATTTT. This translates into CASNGRGATDTQYF. The chain carries TRBV19 and TRBJ2-3, with D possibly TRBD1 on 5 matching bases. V was pared by 7 bases and J by 3 bases, with 14 bases between. Per germline, CDR1 LNHDA and CDR2 SQIVND (reference sequence). CDR3 length: 14 residues.

This rearrangement joins TRBV18 to TRBJ2-1, with 9 bases lining up with TRBD2. CDR3 size: 17 residues. Germline trimming cut 2 bases from V and 4 bases from J; bases unmatched to any gene: 9. Germline V lookup: CDR1 KGHSH, CDR2 LQKENI. The CDR3 loop is CASSPGVAGARYNEQFF. The CDR3 region has the DNA TGTGCCAGCTCACCAGGAGTAGCGGGAGCCCGTTACAATGAGCAGTTCTTC.

This sequence joins TRBV6-1 and TRBJ1-3; no clear D gene. The CDR3 extends over 17 amino acids. V shed 2 bases and J shed 2 bases, with 16 bases lying between them. Germline assignment: CDR1 MNHNS and CDR2 SASEGT. CDR3 sequence (DNA): TGTGCCAGCAGTGAATGGGCAGAACCCGGGGCTGGAAACACCATATATTTT. Its protein product is CASSEWAEPGAGNTIYF.

In its sample, this clone was seen a few times. This chain connects TRBV6-1 to TRBJ1-5; no firm D call. Trimming shortened V by 3 bases and J by 1 base, and 7 bases separated the two germline ends. The germline V gene has CDR1 MNHNS and CDR2 SASEGT. CDR3 length: 14 residues. Here the CDR3 reads CASSEWQSNQPQHF. Here the CDR3 DNA reads TGTGCCAGCAGTGAGTGGCAGAGCAATCAGCCCCAGCATTTT.

V and J are TRBV5-3 and TRBJ1-1; 10 nucleotides match TRBD1. TRBV5-3 is filed as an ORF, its function uncertain. The CDR3 length is 17 residues. V lost 0 bases to trimming and J lost 5 bases; unmatched junction nucleotides: 10. The CDR3 spells CARSLVGLGQGGTEAFF. In DNA, the CDR3 is TGTGCCAGAAGCTTGGTTGGATTAGGACAGGGGGGAACTGAAGCTTTCTTT.

The chain combines TRBV7-2 with TRBJ1-3; TRBD1 matches 9 bases. Trimming cost V 2 bases and J 1 base; bases outside gene matches: 6. The CDR3 sequence is 17 residues long. Germline CDR1 SGHTA, CDR2 FQGNSA. CDR3 in amino acids: CASSLRTGAVSGNTIYF. The CDR3 DNA is TGTGCCAGCAGCTTAAGGACAGGGGCTGTATCTGGAAACACCATATATTTT. Together with reference TRBV7-2 and TRBJ1-3, the CDR3 gives the full variable domain: GAGVSQSPSNKVTEKGKDVELRCDPISGHTALYWYRQSLGQGLEFLIYFQGNSAPDKSGLPSDRFSAERTGGSVSTLTIQRTQQEDSAVYLCASSLRTGAVSGNTIYFGEGSWLTVV.

This chain links TRBV5-4 with TRBJ1-2, with D possibly matching TRBD1 (5 bases). Germline CDR1 reads SGHNT; CDR2 reads YYREEE (reference sequence). The CDR3 runs to 15 residues. V was trimmed by 1 base and J by 3 bases, leaving 13 bases between them. CDR3 nucleotides: TGTGCCAGCAGCTTGTGGTCCCTAGGGGACTATGGCTACACCTTC. It is translated as CASSLWSLGDYGYTF.

This clone has just a few counts. The chain joins TRBV2 to TRBJ2-1; 14 positions match TRBD2. Germline V gives CDR1 SNHLY, CDR2 FYNNEI. The length of the CDR3 is 15 residues. The J segment lost 6 bases and the V segment lost 7 bases, leaving 5 bases of the junction unmatched. The CDR3 region is CASKPGLAGVNEQFF. CDR3 coding DNA: TGTGCCAGCAAACCGGGACTAGCGGGGGTCAATGAGCAGTTCTTC.

This clone appeared once. The genes are TRBV18 and TRBJ1-4, with unresolved D. CDR3 length: 12 amino acids. V dropped 3 bases and J dropped 8 bases, with 7 bases sitting between them. Germline loops: CDR1 KGHSH, CDR2 LQKENI. CDR3 amino acids: CASSPQEEKLFF. CDR3 sequence (DNA): TGTGCCAGCTCACCCCAAGAGGAAAAACTGTTTTTT.

The rearrangement joins TRBV12-5 to TRBJ1-1; TRBD1 matches at 10 bases. With 6 bases clipped from V and 8 bases from J, the junction kept 3 bases outside the gene matches. CDR1 and CDR2 (germline): LGHNT, FRNRAP. The CDR3 runs to 12 residues. CDR3 nucleotides: TGTGCTAGTGGCAGGGACAGGGGAGAAGCTTTCTTT. Protein product: CASGRDRGEAFF.

V gene TRBV6-2 or TRBV6-3 combines with J gene TRBJ1-1; 7 positions match TRBD1. The CDR3 extends over 19 amino acids. The trim removed 4 bases at V and 1 base at J, leaving 18 bases unmatched. Germline assignment: CDR1 MNHEY and CDR2 SVGEGT. In DNA, the CDR3 is TGTGCCAGCAGTTGGGGGCCTTCACCGGGACAGAAGAGGAACACTGAAGCTTTCTTT. Protein product: CASSWGPSPGQKRNTEAFF.

This clone was counted between two and nine times. The gene calls are TRBV19 and TRBJ1-2, with 10 positions matching TRBD1. The germline gives CDR1 LNHDA, CDR2 SQIVND (reference sequence). The CDR3 runs 17 residues. The junction had 14 bases not matched to a gene; V was cut back by 6 bases and J by 4 bases. In nucleotides, the CDR3 is TGTGCCAGTAGGCAGGGGACAGGGGTAAAGCGCATCTATGGCTACACCTTC. Its translation is CASRQGTGVKRIYGYTF.

The chain joins TRBV7-9 to TRBJ1-2, with D hard to call. The CDR3 contains 14 residues. The germline V gene has CDR1 SEHNR and CDR2 FQNEAQ (reference sequence). The V and J ends lost 3 bases and 7 bases respectively, with 15 bases between them. CDR3 residues: CASSFTSMSTGYTF. DNA for the CDR3: TGTGCCAGCAGCTTTACGAGTATGAGCACTGGCTACACCTTC.

The chain recombines TRBV3-1 (or the pseudogene TRBV3-2) with TRBJ1-2; no firm D call. V was shortened by 2 bases and J by 3 bases, with 4 bases between the two germline ends. This CDR3 region has 12 residues. Germline values: CDR1 LGHDT, CDR2 YNNKEL (reference sequence). The DNA of the CDR3 is TGTGCCAGCAGCCAAACGGACTATGGCTACACCTTC. This gives the protein CASSQTDYGYTF.

The CDR3 loop is CASSLDGSGANVLTF. The CDR3 coding sequence is TGCGCCAGCAGCTTGGACGGCTCTGGGGCCAACGTCCTGACTTTC. J is TRBJ2-6 and V is TRBV5-1, with D hard to call. The germline V gene encodes CDR1 SGHRS and CDR2 YFSETQ. V lost 0 bases and J lost 0, with 4 bases in between. The CDR3 length is 15 residues.

The rearrangement links TRBV14 to TRBJ2-3; 10 bases are a match to TRBD2. The CDR3 spans 16 residues. CDR1 is SGHDN, CDR2 FVKESK, per germline. The J segment lost 1 base and the V segment lost 4 bases, leaving 5 bases of the junction unmatched. The CDR3, as DNA: TGTGCCAGCAGCCGAATAGCGGGGGGACGCACAGATACGCAGTATTTT. Translated, it gives CASSRIAGGRTDTQYF. The full variable domain, its missing parts supplied by reference TRBV14 and TRBJ2-3, is EAGVTQFPSHSVIEKGQTVTLRCDPISGHDNLYWYRRVMGKEIKFLLHFVKESKQDESGMPNNRFLAERTGGTYSTLKVQPAELEDSGVYFCASSRIAGGRTDTQYFGPGTRLTVL.

The chain combines TRBV7-2 with TRBJ2-6, with D perhaps TRBD2 (5 bases). CDR1 and CDR2 (germline): SGHTA, FQGNSA. V dropped 7 bases and J dropped 0 bases, with 13 bases sitting between them. The CDR3 consists of 16 residues. CDR3 region: CASNSGRGSGANVLTF. The CDR3 nucleotides read TGTGCCAGCAACTCCGGTCGGGGCTCTGGGGCCAACGTCCTGACTTTC.

The rearrangement uses TRBV27 and TRBJ2-7; maybe TRBD2 (6 bases). This CDR3 comprises 14 residues. The germline V gene encodes CDR1 MNHEY and CDR2 SMNVEV (reference sequence). V gave up 3 bases and J gave up 2 bases, with 11 bases separating them. In DNA form, the CDR3 reads TGTGCCAGCAGTTTGGGTAGCGGCACCTACGAGCAGTACTTC. Amino acid sequence: CASSLGSGTYEQYF.

Only a few counts were recorded for this clone. This rearrangement joins TRBV25-1 to TRBJ1-5, with no clear D. Germline V gives CDR1 MGHDK, CDR2 SYGVNS. The CDR3 runs to 14 residues. The ends were cut back, 2 bases at V and 3 bases at J, with 8 bases in the middle. The CDR3 reads CASSEGRLNQPQHF. CDR3 coding DNA: TGTGCCAGCAGTGAAGGCCGTCTCAATCAGCCCCAGCATTTT.

This chain links TRBV10-3 with TRBJ1-1, with TRBD1 as a possible D gene (5 bases). CDR3 size: 16 residues. Trimming took off 0 bases at V and 10 bases at J, with 21 bases between the two ends. From germline, CDR1 is ENHRY and CDR2 SYGVKD. For the CDR3, the DNA is TGTGCCATCAGTGAGTCAGCAGGGCTCGGCGTTTCTCGAGCTTTCTTT. As protein: CAISESAGLGVSRAFF.

The chain has TRBV6-5 and TRBJ1-5; D perhaps matches TRBD1 (5 bases). The V gene lost 9 bases and the J gene lost 5 bases, with 14 bases spanning the gap. Germline V CDR1 and CDR2: MNHEY, SVGAGI. This CDR3 has 13 amino acids. The CDR3 spells CASKGAGDQPQHF. CDR3 in DNA: TGTGCCAGTAAAGGTGCGGGGGATCAGCCCCAGCATTTT.

This rearrangement joins TRBV5-6 to TRBJ1-5; D perhaps matches TRBD1 (6 bases). Germline V lookup: CDR1 SGHDT, CDR2 YYEEEE. This CDR3 comprises 15 residues. V lost 5 bases and J 0 bases, leaving 12 bases between the germline ends. The CDR3: CASRPWTDSNQPQHF. For the CDR3, the DNA is TGTGCCAGCAGACCCTGGACAGATAGCAATCAGCCCCAGCATTTT.

This clone appeared a single time. This chain links TRBV28 with TRBJ1-2; 9 positions agree with TRBD1. Germline CDR1 reads MDHEN; CDR2 reads SYDVKM. V lost 5 bases, J lost 7 bases, and 11 bases stayed unmatched. The CDR3 consists of 15 residues. CDR3 sequence: CASSPSRQGVGGYTF. CDR3 nucleotides: TGTGCCAGCAGTCCTTCCCGACAGGGGGTAGGTGGCTACACCTTC.

This sequence joins TRBV7-2 and TRBJ2-1; TRBD1 agrees at 8 bases. CDR3 size: 21 residues. The germline V gene has CDR1 SGHTA and CDR2 FQGNSA. Trimming cost V 0 bases and J 0 bases; bases outside gene matches: 16. Written as DNA, the CDR3 is TGTGCCAGCAGCTTAGCCCGGGACAGGACACGATATCCTCCCTCCTACAATGAGCAGTTCTTC. This encodes CASSLARDRTRYPPSYNEQFF.

The rearrangement links TRBV7-2 to TRBJ2-3, with 12 bases aligning to TRBD2. The CDR3 consists of 16 residues. Germline V lookup: CDR1 SGHTA, CDR2 FQGNSA. J gave up 0 bases and V 8 bases, and 6 bases lay outside the gene matches. The CDR3 sequence: CASLAGGRPSTDTQYF. CDR3 DNA sequence: TGTGCCAGCCTAGCGGGGGGGCGTCCTAGCACAGATACGCAGTATTTT.

This clone appeared a few times. CDR3 residues: CASRSRESETDTQYF. DNA of the CDR3: TGTGCCAGTAGAAGCCGGGAGAGCGAAACAGATACGCAGTATTTT. The chain links TRBV19 to TRBJ2-3, with a possible D match to TRBD2 (6 bases). Per germline, CDR1 LNHDA and CDR2 SQIVND (reference sequence). Trimming removed 6 bases at V and 3 bases at J, with 16 bases between. The CDR3 has 15 amino acids.

The gene calls are TRBV5-1 and TRBJ2-3; 14 bases fit TRBD2. The CDR3 length is 17 residues. The germline V gene has CDR1 SGHRS and CDR2 YFSETQ. J lost 3 bases, V lost 4 bases, and 7 bases had no gene match. In DNA form, the CDR3 reads TGCGCCAGCAGCCTGAGACTAGCGGGGGGGCCGACAGATACGCAGTATTTT. It specifies CASSLRLAGGPTDTQYF.